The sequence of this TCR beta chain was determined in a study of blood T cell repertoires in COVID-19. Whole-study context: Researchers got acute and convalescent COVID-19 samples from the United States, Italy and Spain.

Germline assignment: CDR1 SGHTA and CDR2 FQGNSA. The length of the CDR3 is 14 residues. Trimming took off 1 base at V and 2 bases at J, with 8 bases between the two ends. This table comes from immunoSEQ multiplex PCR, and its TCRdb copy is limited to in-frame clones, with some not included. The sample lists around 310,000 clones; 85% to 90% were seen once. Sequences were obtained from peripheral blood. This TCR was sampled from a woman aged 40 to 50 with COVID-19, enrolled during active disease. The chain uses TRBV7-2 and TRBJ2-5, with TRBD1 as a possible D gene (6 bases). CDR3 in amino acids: CASSLVTGQETQYF. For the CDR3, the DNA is TGTGCCAGCAGCTTAGTGACAGGTCAAGAGACCCAGTACTTC.